The 3 T cell receptor beta chains in this list originate from one sample, sequenced in a study of T cells in Graves' hyperthyroidism and ophthalmopathy. Template material for amplifying TCR beta CDR3 regions consisted of RNA transcripts. RT-PCR in the first round (using the HTBI primer set) targeted the TCR CDR3. TCRdb re-derived calls from the multiplex PCR reads in MiXCR, one entry per CDR3 protein. The sample includes hundreds of thousands of distinct CDR3 sequences, about 20% of them seen just once. Material for sequencing was blood. These receptors originate from a man younger than 40 with Graves' ophthalmopathy.

This clonotype occurred many times. The chain is built from TRBV5-6 and TRBJ2-1; D is unresolved. The CDR3 is 13 residues long. Trimming removed 3 bases from V and 2 bases from J, with 6 bases in between. Per germline, CDR1 SGHDT and CDR2 YYEEEE. As DNA, the CDR3 is TGTGCCAGCAGCTCCCTTACCTACAATGAGCAGTTCTTC. Its protein is CASSSLTYNEQFF.

The chain combines TRBV30 with TRBJ1-4; D possibly corresponds to TRBD1 (5 bases). The CDR3 length is 11 residues. The V gene lost 0 bases and the J gene lost 11 bases, with 7 bases spanning the gap. CDR1 is GTSNPN and CDR2 is SVGIG in the germline V gene (reference sequence). The DNA of the CDR3 is TGTGCCTGGAGTGTAGGGACTAAACTGTTTTTT. Protein sequence: CAWSVGTKLFF.

The V call is TRBV20-1, the J call TRBJ2-7; 9 bases agree with TRBD2. V dropped 6 bases and J dropped 4; count of bases not matched to a gene: 10. Germline V CDR1 and CDR2: DFQATT, SNEGSKA (reference sequence). The CDR3 sequence is 14 residues long. The CDR3 nucleotides are TGCAGTGCGCCCCTCTCGCGGGAGGGGTACGAGCAGTACTTC. Its translation is CSAPLSREGYEQYF.